This T cell receptor (beta chain) was observed in a study of T cell responses to AZD1222 COVID-19 vaccine (dated by TCRdb to the early 2020s). Background for the entire study: AZD1222 recipients whose second dose came at about 4 weeks and those whose second dose came at about 12 weeks were combined into one group, since spike-specific TCR depth and breadth did not differ between the two schedules. TCR sequencing covered some 250 trial participants: 200 to 220 given two doses of AZD1222 and approximately 26 given two doses of MenACWY control vaccine. Trial participants were enrolled into age subgroups of 18-55, 56-69 and 70-plus years, which contained about 150, 28 and 57 TCR-sequenced participants, respectively.

Study-wide findings and limitations: CD4 TCRs associated with the vaccine covered the entire spike protein, and the dominant responses were in regions 160-218 and 743-854. Conclusions about previously exposed vaccinees were limited because only six AZD1222 recipients were SARS-CoV-2 seropositive at baseline. A significant rise in spike-specific TCR breadth and depth was observed after two AZD1222 doses relative to day 0 and relative to MenACWY recipients. The 56-69-year group was small, and its depth increase did not reach significance, likely because of low power. No day 14 peak-response samples were available, so repertoires were characterized only after the peak T cell response. Reportedly, almost half of the unique spike-specific TCRs recognized epitopes lying outside the regions that are mutated in the B.1.351 and B.1.1.7 variants. Participants were mostly white British and included more females than males, and it was suggested by the authors that clonal diversity may have been underestimated.

The sample's time point label is to be understood as: baseline before first vaccination. Samples from vaccinated people were obtained from the UK trials COV001 and COV002, which included a single-blind randomized controlled phase 2/3 trial of AZD1222 (ChAdOx1 nCoV-19) in healthy adults. For TCRbeta chain sequencing, PBMC samples from trial participants were taken at day 0 and at day 28 after the second dose. The cysteine opens and the phenylalanine closes a CDR3 of 13 amino acids. Of all the DNA, just the CDR3 is kept, 39 bases in frame from base 1. The junction carries 17 bases between V and J, which are trimmed by 4 bases and 13 bases respectively. Via the germline V gene, CDR1 is LGHNA and CDR2 YSLEER. On this clone: The antigen this receptor binds is unknown. Base qualities are not at hand, and no much larger clone is one base apart.

The CDR3 regions of human TCRbeta chains were analyzed by immunosequencing. The paper's data handling went like this. TCRs in the repertoires were matched against a reference library of SARS-CoV-2-specific TCRs that had been generated with the MIRA antigen-specificity platform. Breadth meant the fraction of unique TCRs that were SARS-CoV-2-associated, whereas depth meant the fraction of total T cells that were SARS-CoV-2-associated. Using the MIRA data, each spike-specific TCR was assigned both to the spike region to which the TCR was reactive and to a CD4 or CD8 class. Log10-transformed breadth and depth values were compared by one-way ANOVA with Sidak's multiple comparisons tests. Sourced from immuneACCESS, this table was stored by TCRdb with only in-frame sequences that have V and J called. A share of the clones is absent; for the studies checked, an unresolved V gene accounts for under half, and the remainder has no known explanation. That table is the source of V, J and clone size, and D and trimming were worked out from the DNA. This sample holds about 130,000 clones; roughly 94% were observed only once. Jointly, the top ten make up roughly 2% of the sample.

The receptor comes from an adult in good health. The chain is assembled from TRBV4-3 and TRBJ2-1; TRBD2 could be the D gene, as 5 bases match. The sample here was peripheral blood, taken on day 0 of AZD1222 vaccination. In nucleotides, the sequence is TGCGCCAGCAGCCGTCTGAGGGCAGTTAGCCAGTTCTTC. The translation is CASSRLRAVSQFF.